This record covers a single TCR beta chain. Its matching antigen is unknown. These data originate in a study of cytomegalovirus exposure and HLA in healthy donors. The study sampled nominally healthy donors, though unrecorded immune exposures were likely. Overall study results and limits: As a later analysis showed, several of the most significant clusters appeared to be linked to common viral pathogens. A later analysis reportedly identified an Asian-associated ancestry cluster as carrying fewer N-insertions than the roughly 700-donor mean.

Primers: 60 Vbeta forward and 13 Jbeta reverse. Method: immunoSEQ multiplex PCR; TCRdb's copy keeps in-frame clones and lacks some. Seen here are hundreds of thousands of clones, approximately 80% observed once, and the top ten hold 15%. Sequencing used PBMCs. The clonotype was recovered from a middle-aged man in good health and CMV-seronegative.

CDR3 region: CASSLYGSYNEQFF. CDR3 coding DNA: TGTGCCAGCAGTTTATACGGCTCCTACAATGAGCAGTTCTTC. The chain couples TRBV27 to TRBJ2-1; D is unresolved. CDR1 and CDR2 from the germline V gene are MNHEY and SMNVEV (reference sequence). Trimming shortened V by 1 base and J by 0 bases, and 4 bases separated the two germline ends. The length of the CDR3 is 14 residues.